The sample holds a few counts of the clone carrying this T cell receptor beta chain. This entry comes from a study of blood T cell repertoires in COVID-19. Cohorts were assigned according to the clinical history that participants reported. This CDR3 contains 13 residues. Trimming shortened V by 2 bases and J by 6 bases, and 8 bases separated the two germline ends. Germline V gene data show CDR1 as MNHEY and CDR2 as SVGAGI. Method: immunoSEQ multiplex PCR; TCRdb's copy keeps in-frame clones and lacks some. Here the sample spans around 180,000 clones, 76% being singletons. The rearrangement uses TRBV6-5 and TRBJ1-5, with TRBD1 as a possible D gene (5 bases). The material sequenced was PBMCs or T cells enriched from blood (not recorded which). The receptor's source is a woman aged 45-65 years with acute COVID-19. CDR3 loop: CASSYQGSQPQHF. Written as DNA, the CDR3 is TGTGCCAGCAGTTACCAGGGTTCTCAGCCCCAGCATTTT.